The clone carrying this T cell receptor (beta chain) came up once. CDR3 length: 14 amino acids. V was trimmed by 1 base and J by 3 bases, leaving 10 bases between them. CDR1 and CDR2 from the germline V gene are SGHNT and YENEEA. The data stem from a study of blood T cell repertoires in COVID-19. Data came from immunoSEQ multiplex PCR; TCRdb stores just in-frame clones and leaves some out. The data hold fewer than 80,000 clones, with roughly 74% observed a single time. Material: peripheral blood. This chain connects TRBV11-3 to TRBJ2-7, with TRBD1 as a possible D gene (6 bases). This TCR derives from a woman of 80 years or more with acute or convalescent COVID-19. CDR3: CASSLVPGDYEQYF. As DNA, the CDR3 is TGTGCCAGCAGCTTAGTGCCAGGGGACTACGAGCAGTACTTC. Together with reference TRBV11-3 and TRBJ2-7, the CDR3 gives the full variable domain: EAGVVQSPRYKIIEKKQPVAFWCNPISGHNTLYWYLQNLGQGPELLIRYENEEAVDDSQLPKDRFSAERLKGVDSTLKIQPAELGDSAVYLCASSLVPGDYEQYFGPGTRLTVT.